This T cell receptor beta chain is from a study of T cell responses to AZD1222 COVID-19 vaccine. Measured with immunoSEQ multiplex PCR; TCRdb has only the in-frame clones, and not every one. The top ten clones hold about 9.4% of a sample with around 180,000 clones, about 92% of them seen once. Worth noting for this clone: Its antigen is not identified.

CDR1 and CDR2 from the germline V gene are SGHVS and FQNEAQ. V lost 4 bases to trimming and J lost 3 bases; unmatched junction nucleotides: 6. CDR3 length: 15 amino acids. Regarding the study as a whole: Two doses of AZD1222 preceded a rise in Spike-specific TCR breadth and depth. There were vaccine-associated CD4 TCRs across spike, dominant at 160-218 and 743-854.

This TCR derives from an adult in good health. Sequencing was performed on peripheral blood, taken on day 0 of AZD1222 vaccination. This chain connects TRBV7-8 to TRBJ1-1; 9 bases are shared with TRBD1. CDR3 sequence (DNA): TGTGCCAGCAGCTCGGACAGGGGACTTTACACTGAAGCTTTCTTT. Protein product: CASSSDRGLYTEAFF.